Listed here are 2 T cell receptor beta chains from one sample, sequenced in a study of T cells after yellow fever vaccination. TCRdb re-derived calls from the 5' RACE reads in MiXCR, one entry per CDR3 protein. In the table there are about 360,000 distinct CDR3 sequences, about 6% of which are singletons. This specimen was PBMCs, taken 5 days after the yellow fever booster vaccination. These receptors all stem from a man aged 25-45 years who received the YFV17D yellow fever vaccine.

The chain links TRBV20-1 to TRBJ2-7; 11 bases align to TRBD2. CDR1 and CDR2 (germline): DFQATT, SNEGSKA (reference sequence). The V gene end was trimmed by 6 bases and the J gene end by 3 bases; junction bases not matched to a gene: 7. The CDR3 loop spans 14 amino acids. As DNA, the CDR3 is TGCAGTGCATTACTAGCGGGAGAGTTCTACGAGCAGTACTTC. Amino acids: CSALLAGEFYEQYF.

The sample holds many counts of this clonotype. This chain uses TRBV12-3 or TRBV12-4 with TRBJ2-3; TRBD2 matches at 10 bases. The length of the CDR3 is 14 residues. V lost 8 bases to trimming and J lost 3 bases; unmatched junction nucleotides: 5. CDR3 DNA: TGTGCCAGCGGGTATAGCGGGAGGACAGATACGCAGTATTTT. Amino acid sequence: CASGYSGRTDTQYF.